The TCR beta chain under discussion was sequenced for a study of control samples from healthy donors and cancer patients. CDR3 size: 16 residues. Germline V gives CDR1 KGHSH, CDR2 LQKENI. V lost 1 base to trimming and J lost 5 bases; unmatched junction nucleotides: 7. This clone has only a few counts. Profiled with immunoSEQ multiplex PCR; TCRdb holds only in-frame clones, not every one. The table shows around 200,000 clones, with over 80% occurring only once. Material for sequencing was blood. The genes are TRBV18 and TRBJ1-4; 7 bases line up with TRBD1. The clonotype comes from a man between 18 and 29 years old in good health. The CDR3, as DNA: TGTGCCAGCTCACCACAGCTGGGACAGACAAATGAAAAACTGTTTTTT. This translates into CASSPQLGQTNEKLFF.